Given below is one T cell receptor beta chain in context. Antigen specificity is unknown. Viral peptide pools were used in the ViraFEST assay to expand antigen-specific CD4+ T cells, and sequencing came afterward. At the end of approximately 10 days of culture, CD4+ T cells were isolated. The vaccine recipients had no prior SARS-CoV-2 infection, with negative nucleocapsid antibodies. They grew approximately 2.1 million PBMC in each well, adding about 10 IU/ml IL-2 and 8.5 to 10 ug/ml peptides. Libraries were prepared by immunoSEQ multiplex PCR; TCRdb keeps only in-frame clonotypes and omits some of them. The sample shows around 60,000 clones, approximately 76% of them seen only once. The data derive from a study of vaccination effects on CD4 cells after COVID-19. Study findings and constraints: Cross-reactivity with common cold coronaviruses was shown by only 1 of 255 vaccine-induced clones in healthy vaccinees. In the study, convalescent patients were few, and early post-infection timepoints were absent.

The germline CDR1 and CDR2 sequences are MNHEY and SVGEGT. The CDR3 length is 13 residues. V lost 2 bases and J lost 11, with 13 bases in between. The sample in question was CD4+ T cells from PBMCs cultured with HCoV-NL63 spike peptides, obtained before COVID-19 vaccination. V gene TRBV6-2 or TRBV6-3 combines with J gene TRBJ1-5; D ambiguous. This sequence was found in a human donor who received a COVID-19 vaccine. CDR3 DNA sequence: TGTGCCAGCAGTTACCCCCCCGATTTGGCCCAGCATTTT. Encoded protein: CASSYPPDLAQHF.